A single sample gave rise to the 2 T cell receptor beta chains below, sequenced in a study of memory CD4+ T cells and cytomegalovirus serostatus. Only in-frame clones appear in the TCRdb table, and some are missing; sequencing was by immunoSEQ multiplex PCR. The sample lists 56,000 or so clones, roughly 80% occurring once. Single viable CD3+CD4+CD8-CD45RO+ cells were sorted as the memory CD4+ T cells. Sequencing was done on a sample of memory CD4+ T cells from blood. All receptors come from an adult in good health and CMV-seronegative.

The DNA for the CDR3 is TGTGCCAGCAGGGATTCCGACAGGAACACTGAAGCTTTCTTT. Its protein is CASRDSDRNTEAFF. This chain uses TRBV6-4 with TRBJ1-1, with D perhaps TRBD1 (5 bases). The ends were cut back, 6 bases at V and 1 base at J, with 12 bases in the middle. The CDR3 is made up of 14 amino acids. Germline V gives CDR1 MRHNA, CDR2 SNTAGT.

This sequence joins TRBV5-6 and TRBJ2-2; possible D gene TRBD1, 5 bases. Germline assignment: CDR1 SGHDT and CDR2 YYEEEE. The CDR3 spans 16 residues. Trimming removed 1 base at V and 4 bases at J, with 14 bases between. DNA for the CDR3: TGTGCCAGCAGCTTGTACAAGACAGTCCCCACCGGGGAGCTGTTTTTT. It encodes CASSLYKTVPTGELFF. Variable domain in full (rest from reference TRBV5-6 and TRBJ2-2): DAGVTQSPTHLIKTRGQQVTLRCSPKSGHDTVSWYQQALGQGPQFIFQYYEEEERQRGNFPDRFSGHQFPNYSSELNVNALLLGDSALYLCASSLYKTVPTGELFFGEGSRLTVL.